Below are 21 T cell receptor beta chains sequenced from a single sample in a study of cytomegalovirus exposure and HLA in healthy donors. The PCR used 60 Vbeta and 13 Jbeta primers. Here immunoSEQ multiplex PCR was the method, and the copy in TCRdb shows in-frame clones only, minus some. The sample includes some 160,000 clones, around 84% of them seen just once. The material sequenced was PBMCs. These receptors all come from a woman between 40 and 50 years old in good health and CMV-seronegative.

The gene calls are TRBV5-4 and TRBJ2-5; 14 positions match TRBD2. CDR1 is SGHNT, CDR2 YYREEE, per germline (reference sequence). The CDR3 consists of 16 residues. V lost 4 bases and J lost 5; bases outside the gene matches: 7. For the CDR3, the DNA is TGTGCCAGCAGCGAGACTAGCGGGGGGGCAAAGGAGACCCAGTACTTC. It yields the protein CASSETSGGAKETQYF.

The CDR3 sequence: CASRRGPTYGYTF. CDR3 DNA sequence: TGTGCCAGTCGCAGGGGGCCCACCTATGGCTACACCTTC. The V gene is TRBV19, the J gene TRBJ1-2; TRBD1 matches at 8 bases. Germline CDR1 LNHDA, CDR2 SQIVND (reference sequence). V lost 8 bases, J lost 4 bases, and 6 bases stayed unmatched. The CDR3 sequence is 13 residues long.

The sample holds a few counts of this clone. The chain employs TRBV18 and TRBJ2-1; TRBD1 matches at 7 bases. The junction had 0 bases not matched to a gene; V was cut back by 3 bases and J by 4 bases. The CDR3 runs 13 residues. Germline V gene sequence: CDR1 KGHSH, CDR2 LQKENI. The CDR3 spells CASSPDRYNEQFF. The CDR3 DNA reads TGTGCCAGCTCACCGGACAGGTACAATGAGCAGTTCTTC.

In this sample, this clone turned up a few times. The chain combines TRBV7-9 with TRBJ1-3; D gene ambiguous. Germline assignment: CDR1 SEHNR and CDR2 FQNEAQ (reference sequence). This CDR3 region has 14 residues. Trimming shortened V by 3 bases and J by 0 bases, and 6 bases separated the two germline ends. DNA of the CDR3: TGTGCCAGCAGCTTCTCTAGCTCTGGAAACACCATATATTTT. Protein sequence: CASSFSSSGNTIYF. Based on the CDR3 plus reference TRBV7-9 and TRBJ1-3, the full variable domain is DTGVSQNPRHKITKRGQNVTFRCDPISEHNRLYWYRQTLGQGPEFLTYFQNEAQLEKSRLLSDRFSAERPKGSFSTLEIQRTEQGDSAMYLCASSFSSSGNTIYFGEGSWLTVV.

The chain recombines TRBV7-9 with TRBJ2-5, with TRBD1 as a possible D gene (5 bases). The CDR3 covers 13 residues. From germline, CDR1 is SEHNR and CDR2 FQNEAQ (reference sequence). Trimming took off 3 bases at V and 4 bases at J, with 9 bases between the two ends. DNA for the CDR3: TGTGCCAGCAGCTTCGCAGGGTCAGAGACCCAGTACTTC. The encoded protein is CASSFAGSETQYF.

The V and J genes are TRBV28 and TRBJ1-1; D is perhaps TRBD1 (5 bases). Trimming shortened V by 7 bases and J by 6 bases, and 21 bases separated the two germline ends. The CDR3 is made up of 15 amino acids. CDR1 is MDHEN, CDR2 SYDVKM, per germline. CDR3 amino acids: CASNPSRGVGSEAFF. DNA for the CDR3: TGTGCCAGCAACCCCTCCCGGGGGGTAGGATCTGAAGCTTTCTTT.

The chain couples TRBV4-1 to TRBJ1-2; D is possibly TRBD1 (5 bases). V was pared by 2 bases and J by 5 bases, with 15 bases between. Germline assignment: CDR1 MGHRA and CDR2 YSYEKL. The CDR3 spans 15 residues. The CDR3 sequence: CASSQLGAVPYGYTF. The CDR3 DNA follows: TGCGCCAGCAGCCAACTAGGGGCTGTTCCATATGGCTACACCTTC.

The chain uses TRBV5-6 and TRBJ2-5; no reliable D call. CDR1 and CDR2 (germline): SGHDT, YYEEEE. V shed 0 bases and J shed 5 bases, with 8 bases lying between them. This CDR3 has 13 amino acids. This chain's CDR3 is CASSLVGLETQYF. In DNA, the CDR3 is TGTGCCAGCAGCTTGGTCGGGTTGGAGACCCAGTACTTC. The variable domain in full, completed from reference TRBV5-6 and TRBJ2-5, reads DAGVTQSPTHLIKTRGQQVTLRCSPKSGHDTVSWYQQALGQGPQFIFQYYEEEERQRGNFPDRFSGHQFPNYSSELNVNALLLGDSALYLCASSLVGLETQYFGPGTRLLVL.

The V and J genes are TRBV28 and TRBJ1-2, with D possibly matching TRBD1 (5 bases). Looked up from germline, CDR1 is MDHEN and CDR2 is SYDVKM. V dropped 6 bases and J dropped 4 bases, with 12 bases sitting between them. The length of the CDR3 is 13 residues. CDR3 residues: CASRRGNFYGYTF. In DNA, the CDR3 is TGTGCCAGCAGGCGGGGGAACTTCTATGGCTACACCTTC.

This chain uses TRBV10-2 with TRBJ2-5; 11 nucleotides align to TRBD2. The germline V gene encodes CDR1 WSHSY and CDR2 SAAADI. CDR3 length: 18 residues. V lost 6 bases, J lost 4 bases, and 16 bases stayed unmatched. CDR3 region: CASSPAGSGGAYVETQYF. The CDR3 DNA is TGCGCCAGCAGCCCGGCGGGTAGCGGGGGGGCCTATGTAGAGACCCAGTACTTC.

The chain couples TRBV9 to TRBJ1-6; 9 nucleotides match TRBD1. The CDR3 has 16 amino acids. The junction had 10 bases not matched to a gene; V was cut back by 2 bases and J by 10 bases. CDR1 and CDR2 (germline): SGDLS, YYNGEE. As DNA, the CDR3 is TGTGCCAGCAGCGTGGGACAGGGTACGTCGGGATCACCCCTCCACTTT. Protein: CASSVGQGTSGSPLHF. Combining the CDR3 with reference TRBV9 and TRBJ1-6 gives the whole variable domain DSGVTQTPKHLITATGQRVTLRCSPRSGDLSVYWYQQSLDQGLQFLIQYYNGEERAKGNILERFSAQQFPDLHSELNLSSLELGDSALYFCASSVGQGTSGSPLHFGNGTRLTVT.

The J gene is TRBJ1-1, the V gene TRBV5-1; D may be TRBD1 (5 bases). Deletions cut 0 bases from V and 11 bases from J, with 14 bases between. From germline, CDR1 is SGHRS and CDR2 YFSETQ. CDR3 length: 13 residues. CDR3 protein: CASSLGTAEGAFF. The CDR3 DNA reads TGCGCCAGCAGCTTGGGTACAGCGGAGGGGGCTTTCTTT.

V usage is TRBV9 and J usage is TRBJ2-3, with a tentative D call TRBD1 (6 bases). The CDR3 spans 17 residues. Germline lookup yields CDR1 SGDLS and CDR2 YYNGEE. Trimming pared 3 bases from V and 0 bases from J, leaving 17 bases between. CDR3 nucleotide sequence: TGTGCCAGCAGCGCTATGACAGGCCTAACTAGCACAGATACGCAGTATTTT. As protein: CASSAMTGLTSTDTQYF. The full variable domain, with the rest looked up from reference TRBV9 and TRBJ2-3, is DSGVTQTPKHLITATGQRVTLRCSPRSGDLSVYWYQQSLDQGLQFLIQYYNGEERAKGNILERFSAQQFPDLHSELNLSSLELGDSALYFCASSAMTGLTSTDTQYFGPGTRLTVL.

V and J are TRBV5-1 and TRBJ2-3, with 9 bases that match TRBD1. Germline lookup yields CDR1 SGHRS and CDR2 YFSETQ. The CDR3 consists of 15 residues. J was trimmed by 2 bases and V by 2 bases; bases with no gene match: 3. The CDR3 loop is CASSFGTGITDTQYF. CDR3 DNA sequence: TGCGCCAGCAGCTTCGGGACAGGGATCACAGATACGCAGTATTTT.

The chain has TRBV5-1 and TRBJ2-7; D possibly corresponds to TRBD1 (5 bases). CDR1 is SGHRS, CDR2 YFSETQ, per germline. V gave up 5 bases and J gave up 2 bases, with 20 bases separating them. There are 16 residues in the CDR3. This CDR3 reads CASSPPGHRTAYEQYF. For the CDR3, the DNA is TGCGCCAGCAGTCCCCCCGGACATCGAACAGCCTACGAGCAGTACTTC.

The rearrangement links TRBV5-4 to TRBJ2-7, with a tentative D call TRBD2 (5 bases). Germline-derived CDR1 and CDR2 are SGHNT and YYREEE (reference sequence). Trimming removed 2 bases at V and 6 bases at J, with 12 bases between. The CDR3 length is 13 residues. The CDR3 spells CASSFLGRGEQYF. The CDR3 DNA sequence: TGTGCCAGCAGCTTCTTGGGGAGAGGCGAGCAGTACTTC.

This chain joins TRBV7-3 and TRBJ2-1, with 9 bases aligning to TRBD2. There are 14 residues in the CDR3. The V gene's germline CDR1 is SGHTA and CDR2 FQGTGA. V was clipped by 3 bases and J by 10 bases; unmatched bases: 7. This chain's CDR3 is CASSFSPTSGEQFF. The CDR3 DNA sequence: TGTGCCAGCAGCTTCTCACCTACTAGCGGGGAGCAGTTCTTC.

The rearrangement uses TRBV5-1 and TRBJ2-3, with 7 bases aligning to TRBD2. Unmatched junction bases numbered 15, after V lost 3 bases and J lost 8 bases. This CDR3 is built from 16 residues. In germline, CDR1 is SGHRS, CDR2 YFSETQ. The CDR3 loop reads CASSSGLVVPSGTQYF. CDR3 sequence (DNA): TGCGCCAGCAGCTCAGGACTAGTAGTTCCCAGCGGTACGCAGTATTTT.

This clone was seen only once. The J gene is TRBJ2-3, the V gene TRBV6-1; D is perhaps TRBD1 (5 bases). V dropped 3 bases and J dropped 1 base, with 8 bases sitting between them. The germline CDR1 and CDR2 sequences are MNHNS and SASEGT. The CDR3 is 14 amino acids. CDR3 DNA sequence: TGTGCCAGCAGTGAGAAAGGGGGCACAGATACGCAGTATTTT. Its protein is CASSEKGGTDTQYF.

V usage is TRBV19 and J usage is TRBJ1-6; the D gene is possibly TRBD1 (5 bases). Per the germline V gene, CDR1 is LNHDA and CDR2 is SQIVND (reference sequence). Between the trimmed V and J ends, which lost 7 bases and 2 bases, there was a span of 15 bases. CDR3 length equals 16 residues. DNA for the CDR3: TGTGCCAGTACCGGGCGGGGACGGACCTATAATTCACCCCTCCACTTT. This gives the protein CASTGRGRTYNSPLHF.

Only a few counts were recorded for this clone. This chain connects TRBV19 to TRBJ2-3, with D perhaps matching TRBD1 (5 bases). The CDR3 has 13 residues. V shed 5 bases and J shed 6 bases, with 12 bases lying between them. CDR1 and CDR2 (germline): LNHDA, SQIVND (reference sequence). The CDR3 is CASSSIYRDTQYF. CDR3 coding DNA: TGTGCCAGTAGTTCGATCTACAGGGATACGCAGTATTTT.